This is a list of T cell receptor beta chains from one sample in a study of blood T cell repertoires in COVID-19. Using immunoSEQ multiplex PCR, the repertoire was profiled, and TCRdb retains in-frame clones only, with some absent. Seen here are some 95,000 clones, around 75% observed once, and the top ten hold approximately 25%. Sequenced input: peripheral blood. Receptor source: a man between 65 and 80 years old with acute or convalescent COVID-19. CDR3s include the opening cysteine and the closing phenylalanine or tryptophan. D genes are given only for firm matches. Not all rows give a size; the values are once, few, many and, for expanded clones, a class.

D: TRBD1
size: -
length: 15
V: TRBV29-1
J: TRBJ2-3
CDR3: CSVEPLSGQGDTQYF
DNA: TGCAGCGTTGAGCCACTCTCGGGACAGGGGGATACGCAGTATTTT

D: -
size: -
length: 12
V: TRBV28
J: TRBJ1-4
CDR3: CASTIFSEKLFF
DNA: TGTGCCAGCACCATCTTCAGTGAAAAACTGTTTTTT

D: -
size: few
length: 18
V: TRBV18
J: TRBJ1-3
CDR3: CASSPPRTQAVSGNTIYF
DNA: TGTGCCAGCTCACCACCGAGAACACAGGCCGTCTCTGGAAACACCATATATTTT

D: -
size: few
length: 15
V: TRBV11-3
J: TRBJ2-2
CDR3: CASSAWGGNTGELFF
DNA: TGTGCCAGCAGCGCTTGGGGAGGAAACACCGGGGAGCTGTTTTTT

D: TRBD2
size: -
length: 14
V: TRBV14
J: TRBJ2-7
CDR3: CASSPVAGVYEQYF
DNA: TGTGCCAGCAGCCCGGTAGCGGGAGTCTACGAGCAGTACTTC

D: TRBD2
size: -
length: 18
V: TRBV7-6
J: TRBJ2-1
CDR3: CASSLTGLAGGNKNEQFF
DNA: TGTGCCAGCAGCTTAACCGGACTAGCGGGAGGGAACAAGAATGAGCAGTTCTTC

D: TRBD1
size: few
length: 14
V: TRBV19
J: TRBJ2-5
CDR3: CASSIGGGLETQYF
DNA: TGTGCCAGTAGTATAGGAGGGGGCCTAGAGACCCAGTACTTC

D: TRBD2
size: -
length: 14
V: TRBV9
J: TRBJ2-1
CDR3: CASRGTSGHNEQFF
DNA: TGTGCCAGCAGAGGGACTAGCGGCCACAATGAGCAGTTCTTC

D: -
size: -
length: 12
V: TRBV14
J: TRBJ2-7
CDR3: CASSQVWAEQYF
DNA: TGTGCCAGCAGCCAAGTGTGGGCCGAGCAGTACTTC

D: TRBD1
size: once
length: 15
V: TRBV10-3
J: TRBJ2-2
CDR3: CAINIRGRDTGELFF
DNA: TGTGCCATCAACATCAGGGGGAGAGACACCGGGGAGCTGTTTTTT

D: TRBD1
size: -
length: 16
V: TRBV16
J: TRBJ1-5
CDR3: CASSQSDRGPNQPQHF
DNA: TGTGCCAGCAGCCAATCTGACAGGGGGCCCAATCAGCCCCAGCATTTT

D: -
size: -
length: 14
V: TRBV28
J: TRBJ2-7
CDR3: CASSLSVGVGEQYF
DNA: TGTGCCAGCAGTTTATCGGTGGGAGTAGGGGAGCAGTACTTC

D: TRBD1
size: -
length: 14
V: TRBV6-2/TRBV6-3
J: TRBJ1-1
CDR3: CASSYQTGAVAAFF
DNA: TGTGCCAGCAGTTACCAAACAGGGGCGGTAGCAGCTTTCTTT

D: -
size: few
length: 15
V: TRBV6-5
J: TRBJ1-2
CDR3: CASSYPTLRGYGYTF
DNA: TGTGCCAGCAGTTACCCTACCTTGCGAGGGTATGGCTACACCTTC

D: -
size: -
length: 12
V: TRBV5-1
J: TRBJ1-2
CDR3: CASSAGANGYTF
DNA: TGCGCCAGCAGCGCGGGGGCCAATGGCTACACCTTC

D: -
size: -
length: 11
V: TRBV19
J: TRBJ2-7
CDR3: CASSRGSEQYF
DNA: TGTGCCAGTAGTCGGGGGAGCGAGCAGTACTTC

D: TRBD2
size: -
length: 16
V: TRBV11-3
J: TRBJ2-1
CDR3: CASSLFGTGGKTEQFF
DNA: TGTGCCAGCAGCTTATTCGGGACGGGGGGGAAAACGGAGCAGTTCTTC

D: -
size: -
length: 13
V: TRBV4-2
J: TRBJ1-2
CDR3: CASSGGQHYGYTF
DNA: TGTGCCAGCAGCGGTGGACAGCACTATGGCTACACCTTC

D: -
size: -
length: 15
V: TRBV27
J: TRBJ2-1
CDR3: CASSPSANYPNEQFF
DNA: TGTGCCAGCAGTCCTTCGGCTAACTATCCGAATGAGCAGTTCTTC

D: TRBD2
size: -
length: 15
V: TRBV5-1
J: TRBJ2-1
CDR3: CASSPLAGIGDEQFF
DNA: TGCGCCAGCAGCCCGCTAGCGGGGATAGGGGATGAGCAGTTCTTC

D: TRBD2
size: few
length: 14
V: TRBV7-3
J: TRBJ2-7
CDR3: CASSLSGRASEQYF
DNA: TGTGCCAGCAGCTTAAGCGGGAGGGCTTCCGAGCAGTACTTC

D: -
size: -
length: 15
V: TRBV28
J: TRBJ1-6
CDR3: CASSPALLLQSPLHF
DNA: TGTGCCAGCAGTCCCGCTCTGCTCTTACAGTCACCCCTCCACTTT

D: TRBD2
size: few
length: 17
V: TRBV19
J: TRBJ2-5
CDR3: CASSISQREGRGETQYF
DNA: TGTGCCAGTAGTATAAGTCAGCGGGAGGGCCGGGGGGAGACCCAGTACTTC

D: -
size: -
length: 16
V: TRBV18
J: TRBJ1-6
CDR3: CASSLDGGLKNSPLHF
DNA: TGTGCCAGCTCCCTGGACGGCGGGCTAAAGAATTCACCCCTCCACTTT

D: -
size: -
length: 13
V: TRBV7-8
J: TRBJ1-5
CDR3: CASAGDLDQPQHF
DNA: TGTGCCAGCGCCGGGGATTTGGATCAGCCCCAGCATTTT

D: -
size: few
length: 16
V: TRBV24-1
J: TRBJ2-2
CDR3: CATSAPLESNTGELFF
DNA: TGTGCCACCAGTGCTCCTCTAGAGTCGAACACCGGGGAGCTGTTTTTT

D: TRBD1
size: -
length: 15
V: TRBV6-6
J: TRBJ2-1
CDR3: CASSSQGAGYNEQFF
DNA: TGTGCCAGCAGCTCACAGGGGGCAGGGTACAATGAGCAGTTCTTC

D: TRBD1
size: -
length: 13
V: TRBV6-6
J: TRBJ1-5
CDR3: CASLGQGGQPQHF
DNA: TGTGCCAGCCTCGGACAGGGGGGTCAGCCCCAGCATTTT

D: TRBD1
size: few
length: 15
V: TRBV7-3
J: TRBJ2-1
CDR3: CASSSGTGNHNEQFF
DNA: TGTGCCAGCAGCTCCGGGACAGGGAACCACAATGAGCAGTTCTTC

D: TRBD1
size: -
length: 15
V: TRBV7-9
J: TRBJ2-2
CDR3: CASHRQGEYTGELFF
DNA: TGTGCCAGCCACCGACAGGGGGAGTACACCGGGGAGCTGTTTTTT

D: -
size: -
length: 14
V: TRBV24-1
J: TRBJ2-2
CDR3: CATSVRGRTGELFF
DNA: TGTGCCACCAGTGTCAGGGGACGCACCGGGGAGCTGTTTTTT

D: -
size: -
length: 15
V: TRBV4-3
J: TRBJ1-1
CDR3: CASSRNRELNTEAFF
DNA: TGCGCCAGCAGCCGAAACAGGGAACTGAACACTGAAGCTTTCTTT

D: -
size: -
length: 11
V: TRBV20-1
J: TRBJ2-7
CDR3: CSATSPYEQYF
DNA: TGCAGTGCTACTAGCCCCTACGAGCAGTACTTC

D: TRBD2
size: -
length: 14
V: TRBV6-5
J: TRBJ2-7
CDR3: CASRRGLADYEQYF
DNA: TGTGCCAGCAGACGAGGACTAGCGGACTACGAGCAGTACTTC

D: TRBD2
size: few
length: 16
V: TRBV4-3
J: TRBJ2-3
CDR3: CASSQDRSSGRDTQYF
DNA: TGCGCCAGCAGCCAAGATCGGAGTAGCGGGAGAGATACGCAGTATTTT

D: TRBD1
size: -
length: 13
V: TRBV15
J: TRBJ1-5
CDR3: CATSRAGTATQHF
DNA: TGTGCCACCAGCAGAGCTGGGACAGCGACTCAGCATTTT

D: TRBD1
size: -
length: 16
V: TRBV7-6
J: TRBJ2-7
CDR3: CASSQLGVQGGGEQYF
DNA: TGTGCCAGCAGCCAACTGGGTGTACAGGGGGGAGGCGAGCAGTACTTC

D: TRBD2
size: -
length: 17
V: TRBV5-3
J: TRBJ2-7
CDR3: CARSFPGLADVSYEQYF
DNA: TGTGCCAGAAGCTTTCCGGGACTAGCCGACGTCTCCTACGAGCAGTACTTC

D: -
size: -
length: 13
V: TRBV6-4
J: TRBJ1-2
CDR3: CASSDGQNYGYTF
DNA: TGTGCCAGCAGTGACGGGCAGAACTATGGCTACACCTTC

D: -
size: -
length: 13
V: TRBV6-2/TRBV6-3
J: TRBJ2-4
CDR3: CASSASGRNIQYF
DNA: TGTGCCAGCAGTGCCTCAGGGAGGAACATTCAGTACTTC

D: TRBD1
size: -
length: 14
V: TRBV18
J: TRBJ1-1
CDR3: CASSVADRGTEAFF
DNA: TGTGCCAGCTCTGTTGCCGACAGGGGGACTGAAGCTTTCTTT

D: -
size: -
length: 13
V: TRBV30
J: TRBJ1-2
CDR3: CAWSGRNEDGYTF
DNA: TGTGCCTGGAGTGGACGGAATGAGGATGGCTACACCTTC

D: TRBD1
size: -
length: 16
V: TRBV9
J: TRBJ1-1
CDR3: CASSARGGQGNTEAFF
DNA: TGTGCCAGCAGCGCGAGAGGGGGACAGGGGAACACTGAAGCTTTCTTT